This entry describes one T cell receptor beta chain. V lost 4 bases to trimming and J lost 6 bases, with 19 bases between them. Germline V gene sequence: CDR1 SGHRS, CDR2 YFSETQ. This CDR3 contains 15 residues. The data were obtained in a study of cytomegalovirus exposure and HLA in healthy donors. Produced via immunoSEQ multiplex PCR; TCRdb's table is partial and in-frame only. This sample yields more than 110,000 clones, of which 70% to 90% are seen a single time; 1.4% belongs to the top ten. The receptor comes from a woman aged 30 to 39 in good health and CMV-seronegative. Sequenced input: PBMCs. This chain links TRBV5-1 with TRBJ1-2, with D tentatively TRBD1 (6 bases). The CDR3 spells CASSPYLQGINGYTF. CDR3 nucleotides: TGCGCCAGCAGCCCCTACCTTCAGGGGATAAATGGCTACACCTTC.